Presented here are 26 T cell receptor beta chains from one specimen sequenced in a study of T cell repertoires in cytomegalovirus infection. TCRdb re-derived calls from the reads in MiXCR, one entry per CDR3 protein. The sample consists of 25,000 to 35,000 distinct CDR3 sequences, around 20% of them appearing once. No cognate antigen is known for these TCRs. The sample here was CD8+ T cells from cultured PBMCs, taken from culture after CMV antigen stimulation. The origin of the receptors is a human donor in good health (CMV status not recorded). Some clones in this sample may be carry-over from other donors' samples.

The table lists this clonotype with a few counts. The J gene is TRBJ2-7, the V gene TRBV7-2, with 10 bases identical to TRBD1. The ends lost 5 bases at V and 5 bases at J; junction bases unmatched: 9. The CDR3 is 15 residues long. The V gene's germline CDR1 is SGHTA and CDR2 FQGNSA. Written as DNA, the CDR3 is TGTGCCAGCAGCCAAAGACAGGGGGCGCAGAACGAGCAGTACTTC. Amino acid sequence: CASSQRQGAQNEQYF.

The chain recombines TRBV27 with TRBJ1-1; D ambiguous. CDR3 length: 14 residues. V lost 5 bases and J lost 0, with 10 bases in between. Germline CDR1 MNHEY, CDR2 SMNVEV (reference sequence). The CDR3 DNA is TGTGCCAGCAGTAAAAGAGAGATGAACACTGAAGCTTTCTTT. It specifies CASSKREMNTEAFF.

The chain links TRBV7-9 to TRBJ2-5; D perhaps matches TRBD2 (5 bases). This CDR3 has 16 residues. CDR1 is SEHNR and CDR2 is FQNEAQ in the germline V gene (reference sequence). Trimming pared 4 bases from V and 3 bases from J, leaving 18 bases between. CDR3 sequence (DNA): TGTGCCAGCAGCTATGGGAATTCGGGGAGAAAAGAGACCCAGTACTTC. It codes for CASSYGNSGRKETQYF.

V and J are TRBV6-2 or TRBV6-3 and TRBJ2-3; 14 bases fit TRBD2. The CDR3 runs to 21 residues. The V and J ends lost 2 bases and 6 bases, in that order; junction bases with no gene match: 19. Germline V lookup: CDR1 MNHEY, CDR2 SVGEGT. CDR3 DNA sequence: TGTGCCAGCAGTTACCCTCCGCGGACGGGACTAGCGGGAGTCGGTATGGATACGCAGTATTTT. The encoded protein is CASSYPPRTGLAGVGMDTQYF.

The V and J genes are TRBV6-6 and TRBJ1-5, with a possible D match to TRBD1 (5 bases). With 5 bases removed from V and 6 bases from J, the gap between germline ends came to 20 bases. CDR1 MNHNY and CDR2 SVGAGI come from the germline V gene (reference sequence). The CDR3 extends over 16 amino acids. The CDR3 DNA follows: TGTGCCAGCAGTGCTACCGGGACCGCGGGGGGTCAGCCCCAGCATTTT. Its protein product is CASSATGTAGGQPQHF.

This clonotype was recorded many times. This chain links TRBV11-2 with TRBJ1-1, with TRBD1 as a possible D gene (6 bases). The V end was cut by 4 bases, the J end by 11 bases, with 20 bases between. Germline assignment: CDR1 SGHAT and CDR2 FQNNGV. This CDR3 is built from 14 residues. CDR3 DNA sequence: TGTGCCAGCAGCTCAGGTGGGGCAGGGGTAAGGGCTTTCTTT. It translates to CASSSGGAGVRAFF.

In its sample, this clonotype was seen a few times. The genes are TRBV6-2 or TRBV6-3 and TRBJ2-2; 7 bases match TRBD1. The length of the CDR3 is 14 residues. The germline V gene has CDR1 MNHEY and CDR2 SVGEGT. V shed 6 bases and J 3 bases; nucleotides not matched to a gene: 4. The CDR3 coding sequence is TGTGCCAGCAGCAAGGGGGCGGACACCGGGGAGCTGTTTTTT. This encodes CASSKGADTGELFF.

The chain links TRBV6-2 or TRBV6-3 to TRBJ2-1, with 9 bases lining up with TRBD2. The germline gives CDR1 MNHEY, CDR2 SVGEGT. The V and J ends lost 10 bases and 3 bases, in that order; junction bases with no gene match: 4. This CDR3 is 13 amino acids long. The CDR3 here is CATGLAIYNEQFF. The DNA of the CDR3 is TGTGCCACTGGACTAGCGATCTACAATGAGCAGTTCTTC.

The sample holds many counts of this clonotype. The CDR3, as DNA: TGTGCCAGCAGTTTTGACCCGGGACAGGGGAATCAGCCCCAGCATTTT. It is translated as CASSFDPGQGNQPQHF. This chain links TRBV12-3 or TRBV12-4 with TRBJ1-5, with 10 bases identical to TRBD1. With V trimmed by 3 bases and J by 4 bases, 6 bases remained unmatched. The CDR3 has 16 amino acids.

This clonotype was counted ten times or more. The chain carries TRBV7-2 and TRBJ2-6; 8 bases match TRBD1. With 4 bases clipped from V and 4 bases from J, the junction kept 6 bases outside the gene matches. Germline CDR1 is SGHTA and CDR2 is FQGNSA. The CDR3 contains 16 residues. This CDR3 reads CASSYATGAGANVLTF. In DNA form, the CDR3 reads TGTGCCAGCAGCTATGCGACAGGGGCCGGGGCCAACGTCCTGACTTTC.

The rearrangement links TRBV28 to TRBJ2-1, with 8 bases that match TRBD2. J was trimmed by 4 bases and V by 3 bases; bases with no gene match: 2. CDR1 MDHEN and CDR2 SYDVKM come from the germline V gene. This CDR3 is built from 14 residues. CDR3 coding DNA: TGTGCCAGCAGTTTGGCGGGAGGTTACAATGAGCAGTTCTTC. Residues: CASSLAGGYNEQFF. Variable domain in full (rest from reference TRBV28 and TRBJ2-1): DVKVTQSSRYLVKRTGEKVFLECVQDMDHENMFWYRQDPGLGLRLIYFSYDVKMKEKGDIPEGYSVSREKKERFSLILESASTNQTSMYLCASSLAGGYNEQFFGPGTRLTVL.

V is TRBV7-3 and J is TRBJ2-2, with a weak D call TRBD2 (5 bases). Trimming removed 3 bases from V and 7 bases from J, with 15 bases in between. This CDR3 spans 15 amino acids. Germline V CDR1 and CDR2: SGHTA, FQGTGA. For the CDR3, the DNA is TGTGCCAGCAGCTTCTTGAGCGTCGGGGTCGGGGAGCTGTTTTTT. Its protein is CASSFLSVGVGELFF.

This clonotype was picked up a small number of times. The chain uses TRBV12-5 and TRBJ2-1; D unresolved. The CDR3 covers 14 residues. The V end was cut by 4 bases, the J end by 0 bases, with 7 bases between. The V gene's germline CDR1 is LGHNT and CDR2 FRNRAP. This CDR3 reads CASGSSASYNEQFF. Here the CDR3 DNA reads TGTGCTAGTGGTTCTTCCGCCTCCTACAATGAGCAGTTCTTC.

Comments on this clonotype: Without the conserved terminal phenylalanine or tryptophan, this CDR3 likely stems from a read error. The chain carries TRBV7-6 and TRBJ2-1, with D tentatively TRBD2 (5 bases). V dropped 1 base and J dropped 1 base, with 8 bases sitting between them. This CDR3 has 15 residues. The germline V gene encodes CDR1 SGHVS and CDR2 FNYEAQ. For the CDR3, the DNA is TGTGCCAGCAGCTTAGTGGGCGGGTCCTACAATGAGCAGTTCTCC. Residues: CASSLVGGSYNEQFS.

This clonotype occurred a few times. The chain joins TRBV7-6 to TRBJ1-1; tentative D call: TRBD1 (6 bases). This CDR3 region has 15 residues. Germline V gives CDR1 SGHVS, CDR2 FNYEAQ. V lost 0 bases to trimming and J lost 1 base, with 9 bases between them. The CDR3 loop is CASSLAHRENTEAFF. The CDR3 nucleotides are TGTGCCAGCAGCTTAGCGCACAGGGAGAACACTGAAGCTTTCTTT. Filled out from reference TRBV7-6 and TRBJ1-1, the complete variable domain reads GAGVSQSPRYKVTKRGQDVALRCDPISGHVSLYWYRQALGQGPEFLTYFNYEAQQDKSGLPNDRFSAERPEGSISTLTIQRTEQRDSAMYRCASSLAHRENTEAFFGQGTRLTVV.

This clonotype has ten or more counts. CDR3 protein: CASSLNQRAGELFF. Here the CDR3 DNA reads TGTGCCAGCAGCTTAAATCAAAGGGCCGGGGAGCTGTTTTTT. The V gene is TRBV7-8, the J gene TRBJ2-2; D gene ambiguous. The CDR3 runs to 14 residues. Germline-derived CDR1 and CDR2 are SGHVS and FQNEAQ. Trimming shortened V by 2 bases and J by 6 bases, and 10 bases separated the two germline ends.

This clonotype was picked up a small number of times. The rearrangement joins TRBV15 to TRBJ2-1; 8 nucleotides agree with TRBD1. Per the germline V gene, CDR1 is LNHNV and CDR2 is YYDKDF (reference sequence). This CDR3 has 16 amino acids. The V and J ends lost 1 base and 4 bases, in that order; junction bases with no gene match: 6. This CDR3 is CATSRGRTGQYNEQFF. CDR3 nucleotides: TGTGCCACCAGCAGAGGAAGGACAGGGCAATACAATGAGCAGTTCTTC. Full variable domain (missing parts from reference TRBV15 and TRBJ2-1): DAMVIQNPRYQVTQFGKPVTLSCSQTLNHNVMYWYQQKSSQAPKLLFHYYDKDFNNEADTPDNFQSRRPNTSFCFLDIRSPGLGDTAMYLCATSRGRTGQYNEQFFGPGTRLTVL.

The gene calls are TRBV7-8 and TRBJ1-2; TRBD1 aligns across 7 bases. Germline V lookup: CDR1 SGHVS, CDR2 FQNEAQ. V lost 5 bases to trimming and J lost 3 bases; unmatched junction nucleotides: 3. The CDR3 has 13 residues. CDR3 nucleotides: TGTGCCAGCAGCAATGACAGGGACTATGGCTACACCTTC. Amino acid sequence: CASSNDRDYGYTF.

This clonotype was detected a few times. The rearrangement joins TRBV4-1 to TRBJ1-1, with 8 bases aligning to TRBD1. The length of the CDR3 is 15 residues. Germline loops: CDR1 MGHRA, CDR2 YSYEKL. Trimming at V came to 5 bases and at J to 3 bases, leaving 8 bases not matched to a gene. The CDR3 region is CASSLQDREYTEAFF. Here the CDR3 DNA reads TGCGCCAGCAGCTTGCAGGACAGGGAATACACTGAAGCTTTCTTT.

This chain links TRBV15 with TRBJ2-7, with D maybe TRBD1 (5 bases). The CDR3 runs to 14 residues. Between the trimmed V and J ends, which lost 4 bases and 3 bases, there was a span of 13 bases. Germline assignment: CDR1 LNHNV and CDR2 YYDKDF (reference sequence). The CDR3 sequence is CATSNRQLGYEQYF. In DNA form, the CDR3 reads TGTGCCACCAGCAACCGACAGTTGGGCTACGAGCAGTACTTC.

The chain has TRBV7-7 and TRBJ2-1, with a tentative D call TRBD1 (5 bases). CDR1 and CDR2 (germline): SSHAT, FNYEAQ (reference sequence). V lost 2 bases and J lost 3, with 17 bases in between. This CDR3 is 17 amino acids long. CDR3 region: CASSLYPSTDGYNEQFF. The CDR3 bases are TGTGCCAGCAGCTTATACCCCTCGACAGACGGCTACAATGAGCAGTTCTTC.

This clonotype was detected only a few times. The CDR3 loop reads CASSLGAEQTQYF. DNA of the CDR3: TGTGCCAGCAGCTTAGGAGCGGAACAAACCCAGTACTTC. J is TRBJ2-5 and V is TRBV7-9; possibly TRBD2 for D (5 bases). Germline assignment: CDR1 SEHNR and CDR2 FQNEAQ (reference sequence). V lost 1 base to trimming and J lost 8 bases, with 11 bases between them. The CDR3 spans 13 residues.

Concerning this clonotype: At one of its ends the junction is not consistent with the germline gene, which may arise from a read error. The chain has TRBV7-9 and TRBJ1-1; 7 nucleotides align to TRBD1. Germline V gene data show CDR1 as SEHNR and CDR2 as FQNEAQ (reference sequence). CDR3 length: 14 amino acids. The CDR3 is CVSTTTEQGIEAFF. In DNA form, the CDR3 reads TGTGTCAGCACCACCACAGAACAGGGGATTGAAGCTTTCTTT.

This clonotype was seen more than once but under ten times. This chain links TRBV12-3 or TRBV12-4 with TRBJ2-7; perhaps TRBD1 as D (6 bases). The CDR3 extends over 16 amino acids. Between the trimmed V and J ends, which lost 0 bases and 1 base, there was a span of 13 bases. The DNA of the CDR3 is TGTGCCAGCAGTTTAGCGGGGGCGGGCGTTTCCTACGAGCAGTACTTC. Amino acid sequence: CASSLAGAGVSYEQYF.

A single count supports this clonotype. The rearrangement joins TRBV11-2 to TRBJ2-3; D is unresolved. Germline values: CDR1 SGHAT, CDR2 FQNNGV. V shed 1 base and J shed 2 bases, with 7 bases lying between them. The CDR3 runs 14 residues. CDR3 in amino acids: CASSLVGTTDTQYF. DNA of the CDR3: TGTGCCAGCAGCTTAGTGGGCACCACAGATACGCAGTATTTT.

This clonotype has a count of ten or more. The CDR3 region has the DNA TGTGCCAGCAGCACAAGGCCCCCCTACGAGCAGTACTTC. Protein product: CASSTRPPYEQYF. The V and J genes are TRBV7-8 and TRBJ2-7, with D uncertain. The germline CDR1 and CDR2 sequences are SGHVS and FQNEAQ. This CDR3 region has 13 residues. The V end was cut by 5 bases, the J end by 2 bases, with 10 bases between.